These 22 T cell receptor beta chains were all obtained from the same sample, sequenced in a study of shared clonotypes between healthy human individuals. Some clones are missing from TCRdb's copy, which holds only in-frame ones; the method was immunoSEQ multiplex PCR. The sample includes roughly 2.1 million clones, 85% to 95% seen only once; the top ten take about 1.5%. The naive CD8 population came from CD45RO-negative cells selected for CCR7, without terminally differentiated effector memory CD45RA+ cells. The sample was naive CD8+ T cells from PBMCs. The receptors stem from a young man in good health. Some clones in this sample may be carry-over from other donors' samples.

This clone was observed a single time. This rearrangement joins TRBV27 to TRBJ1-4; perhaps TRBD1 as D (5 bases). Germline V lookup: CDR1 MNHEY, CDR2 SMNVEV (reference sequence). The CDR3 sequence is 14 residues long. Deletions cut 2 bases from V and 12 bases from J, with 16 bases between. The CDR3 DNA reads TGTGCCAGCAGTTTAGTAGGGAGGGGAGAGGAACTGTTTTTT. This codes for CASSLVGRGEELFF.

The chain links TRBV7-9 to TRBJ2-7; weak D call: TRBD2 (5 bases). CDR3 length equals 14 residues. CDR1 is SEHNR, CDR2 FQNEAQ, per germline (reference sequence). Trimming pared 5 bases from V and 6 bases from J, leaving 17 bases between. The CDR3 DNA reads TGTGCCAGCAGCCTCGGCACCGGGGTCAGCGAGCAGTACTTC. Amino acids: CASSLGTGVSEQYF. The full variable domain, in which reference TRBV7-9 and TRBJ2-7 provide the parts outside the CDR3, is DTGVSQNPRHKITKRGQNVTFRCDPISEHNRLYWYRQTLGQGPEFLTYFQNEAQLEKSRLLSDRFSAERPKGSFSTLEIQRTEQGDSAMYLCASSLGTGVSEQYFGPGTRLTVT.

The J gene is TRBJ2-7, the V gene TRBV18; 7 nucleotides agree with TRBD1. Germline-derived CDR1 and CDR2 are KGHSH and LQKENI. The CDR3 has 15 residues. Losses at the gene ends were 2 bases for V and 2 bases for J; bases not matched to a gene: 6. The CDR3 reads CASSPSRGPTYEQYF. The CDR3 DNA is TGTGCCAGCTCACCATCAAGGGGGCCCACCTACGAGCAGTACTTC.

This sequence joins TRBV11-3 and TRBJ2-7, with a weak D call TRBD2 (6 bases). The germline V and J ends were trimmed by 4 bases and 2 bases, with 18 bases remaining between them. CDR1 is SGHNT, CDR2 YENEEA, per germline. The CDR3 length is 16 residues. Here the CDR3 reads CASSSCRLTGAYEQYF. As DNA, the CDR3 is TGTGCCAGCAGCTCGTGCCGCTTAACGGGAGCCTACGAGCAGTACTTC.

This chain links TRBV18 with TRBJ2-7; 9 nucleotides agree with TRBD2. Germline trimming cut 0 bases from V and 5 bases from J; bases unmatched to any gene: 8. This CDR3 has 16 amino acids. The germline V gene encodes CDR1 KGHSH and CDR2 LQKENI. CDR3 nucleotides: TGTGCCAGCTCACCACCTTCTGCGGGAGGGCCCCACGAGCAGTACTTC. Encoded protein: CASSPPSAGGPHEQYF.

The V call is TRBV15, the J call TRBJ1-4, with a possible D match to TRBD1 (6 bases). The CDR3 has 16 residues. CDR1 and CDR2 (germline): LNHNV, YYDKDF (reference sequence). V dropped 0 bases and J dropped 8 bases, with 16 bases sitting between them. The CDR3 spells CATSRDMSGAGEKLFF. CDR3 DNA: TGTGCCACCAGCAGAGATATGTCGGGGGCTGGCGAAAAACTGTTTTTT.

The chain couples TRBV11-2 to TRBJ1-4; tentative D call: TRBD1 (5 bases). CDR3 length equals 15 residues. Germline V lookup: CDR1 SGHAT, CDR2 FQNNGV. V lost 8 bases to trimming and J lost 4 bases, with 17 bases between them. The CDR3 sequence is CASRPGVGRNEKLFF. For the CDR3, the DNA is TGTGCCAGCCGCCCGGGAGTGGGGCGTAATGAAAAACTGTTTTTT. The full variable domain, rest sourced from reference TRBV11-2 and TRBJ1-4, is EAGVAQSPRYKIIEKRQSVAFWCNPISGHATLYWYQQILGQGPKLLIQFQNNGVVDDSQLPKDRFSAERLKGVDSTLKIQPAKLEDSAVYLCASRPGVGRNEKLFFGSGTQLSVL.

The genes are TRBV6-1 and TRBJ2-3; no firm D call. CDR1 is MNHNS and CDR2 is SASEGT in the germline V gene. The CDR3 sequence is 18 residues long. V was shortened by 0 bases and J by 1 base, with 17 bases between the two germline ends. The CDR3 sequence: CASSEALLGADGTDTQYF. The CDR3, as DNA: TGTGCCAGCAGTGAAGCGCTTCTAGGTGCCGACGGCACAGATACGCAGTATTTT.

The V call is TRBV28, the J call TRBJ1-4; TRBD1 agrees at 7 bases. The CDR3 sequence is 14 residues long. V dropped 5 bases and J dropped 5; count of bases not matched to a gene: 5. Germline V gene data show CDR1 as MDHEN and CDR2 as SYDVKM. In DNA form, the CDR3 reads TGTGCCAGCAGTCCTGACAGGGAAAATGAAAAACTGTTTTTT. Translation: CASSPDRENEKLFF.

The genes are TRBV27 and TRBJ2-7; possibly TRBD2 for D (6 bases). Germline assignment: CDR1 MNHEY and CDR2 SMNVEV (reference sequence). V lost 6 bases to trimming and J lost 6 bases, with 15 bases between them. This CDR3 region has 13 residues. The CDR3, as DNA: TGTGCCAGCAGCCCGAGACTAGGTTTCGAGCAGTACTTC. This gives the protein CASSPRLGFEQYF.

The chain carries TRBV27 and TRBJ2-2, with D perhaps TRBD2 (6 bases). CDR1 is MNHEY and CDR2 is SMNVEV in the germline V gene (reference sequence). Trimming took 1 base from V and 4 from J, leaving 16 bases between them. The CDR3 covers 17 residues. CDR3 DNA sequence: TGTGCCAGCAGTTTATTTTGGGTCGGGGGAGTCACCGGGGAGCTGTTTTTT. Protein: CASSLFWVGGVTGELFF.

J is TRBJ2-3 and V is TRBV28, with D possibly being TRBD2 (6 bases). Deletions cut 2 bases from V and 6 bases from J, with 12 bases between. The CDR3 totals 14 residues. Per germline, CDR1 MDHEN and CDR2 SYDVKM. CDR3 in DNA: TGTGCCAGCAGTTTACGGGGGTTCAGTGATACGCAGTATTTT. Its translation: CASSLRGFSDTQYF.

This rearrangement joins TRBV10-3 to TRBJ2-7; a possible D gene is TRBD1 (6 bases). Trimming took off 2 bases at V and 5 bases at J, with 13 bases between the two ends. Germline CDR1 and CDR2: ENHRY and SYGVKD. The length of the CDR3 is 14 residues. CDR3: CAISEEGRGDEQYF. CDR3 DNA sequence: TGTGCCATCAGTGAGGAGGGCAGGGGAGACGAGCAGTACTTC.

There are a few counts of this clone. This rearrangement joins TRBV10-3 to TRBJ1-2; 7 bases agree with TRBD1. The junction had 3 bases not matched to a gene; V was cut back by 1 base and J by 7 bases. The germline V gene has CDR1 ENHRY and CDR2 SYGVKD. The CDR3 consists of 13 residues. The CDR3 reads CAISELDRIGYTF. CDR3 DNA: TGTGCCATCAGTGAGTTGGACAGGATTGGCTACACCTTC.

The rearrangement uses TRBV10-3 and TRBJ2-7, with 7 positions matching TRBD2. V shed 7 bases and J 6 bases; nucleotides not matched to a gene: 12. This CDR3 has 14 residues. Per germline, CDR1 ENHRY and CDR2 SYGVKD. The CDR3 protein is CAITPGLDSPEQYF. The CDR3 DNA follows: TGTGCCATCACCCCCGGACTAGACTCCCCCGAGCAGTACTTC.

The chain couples TRBV4-1 to TRBJ1-2, with 10 positions matching TRBD1. With V trimmed by 1 base and J by 7 bases, 9 bases remained unmatched. The CDR3 runs 16 residues. Per the germline V gene, CDR1 is MGHRA and CDR2 is YSYEKL. CDR3 protein: CASSQVTGGGWGGYTF. The CDR3 region has the DNA TGCGCCAGCAGCCAAGTGACAGGGGGCGGCTGGGGTGGCTACACCTTC.

The rearrangement uses TRBV7-9 and TRBJ2-7, with 7 positions matching TRBD2. The CDR3 has 15 amino acids. Germline CDR1 and CDR2: SEHNR and FQNEAQ (reference sequence). Losses at the gene ends were 5 bases for V and 7 bases for J; bases not matched to a gene: 14. CDR3 sequence: CASSELSLAGEEQYF. CDR3 bases: TGTGCCAGCAGCGAACTCTCGCTGGCGGGAGAAGAGCAGTACTTC.

This chain uses TRBV5-1 with TRBJ2-1; D uncertain. The V gene's germline CDR1 is SGHRS and CDR2 YFSETQ. The CDR3 contains 15 residues. The germline V and J ends were trimmed by 4 bases and 5 bases, with 16 bases remaining between them. The CDR3 here is CASSLDRSRHNEQFF. CDR3 nucleotide sequence: TGCGCCAGCAGCCTGGATCGGTCCCGCCACAATGAGCAGTTCTTC.

The rearrangement uses TRBV29-1 and TRBJ2-5, with 10 positions matching TRBD1. The ends lost 6 bases at V and 1 base at J; junction bases unmatched: 5. CDR1 SQVTM and CDR2 ANQGSEA come from the germline V gene. The CDR3 is 14 amino acids. The CDR3 DNA reads TGCAGCGTGAGACAGGGGGCGACCCAAGAGACCCAGTACTTC. This translates into CSVRQGATQETQYF.

This sequence joins TRBV4-1 and TRBJ1-3, with D possibly matching TRBD1 (6 bases). CDR3 length equals 17 residues. Germline V lookup: CDR1 MGHRA, CDR2 YSYEKL. V was cut by 1 base and J by 2 bases, with 15 bases left in between. The CDR3 here is CASSQGAGEGAGNTIYF. In nucleotides, the CDR3 is TGCGCCAGCAGCCAAGGCGCAGGGGAAGGTGCTGGAAACACCATATATTTT.

The chain joins TRBV28 to TRBJ1-3, with D unresolved. V lost 5 bases and J 2 bases, leaving 16 bases between the germline ends. The CDR3 length is 16 residues. Germline-derived CDR1 and CDR2 are MDHEN and SYDVKM. The chain's CDR3 is CASSMGTSGPGNTIYF. The CDR3 region has the DNA TGTGCCAGCAGTATGGGAACCTCAGGCCCTGGAAACACCATATATTTT.

The chain couples TRBV11-2 to TRBJ2-7; a weak D match, TRBD1 (6 bases). The CDR3 length is 16 residues. V was cut by 0 bases and J by 2 bases, with 14 bases left in between. The germline gives CDR1 SGHAT, CDR2 FQNNGV. The CDR3 region is CASSLDPGVGTYEQYF. The CDR3 DNA sequence: TGTGCCAGCAGCTTAGATCCAGGGGTAGGAACCTACGAGCAGTACTTC.